This T cell receptor beta chain was captured by sequencing in a study of blood T cell repertoires in COVID-19. Across the whole study: The United States, Italy and Spain were the sources of the acute and convalescent COVID-19 samples. PBMCs, B-cell-depleted T cells, or T cells were the source of the cDNA or gDNA that made up the material.

Trimming took 5 bases from V and 2 from J; bases not matched to a gene: 2. The CDR3 runs 14 residues. Germline CDR1 and CDR2: SNHLY and FYNNEI. Original methodology: Amplified reference gene primers provided the basis for estimating nucleated cell counts. Produced via immunoSEQ multiplex PCR; TCRdb's table is partial and in-frame only. V and J calls and clone size are given by that table; D and trimming were obtained from the DNA. The sample carries approximately 68,000 clones, about nine tenths recorded once. Sequencing was done on a sample of peripheral blood. The origin of this receptor is a man aged 65 to 85 with active or convalescent COVID-19. The chain carries TRBV2 and TRBJ1-5; 8 bases are shared with TRBD1. CDR3 DNA: TGTGCCAGCAGTCCGACAGGGGGCAATCAGCCCCAGCATTTT. It specifies CASSPTGGNQPQHF.